A single sample is the source of the 31 T cell receptor beta chains below, sequenced in a study of T-cell memory formation after mild COVID-19. Each CDR3 protein is one row after TCRdb ran MiXCR on the 5' RACE reads. Of 190,000 or so distinct CDR3 sequences in the sample, about 27% were seen once. The material sequenced was PBMCs or a T cell subset sorted from them (not recorded which). The receptors come from an adult woman who had mild COVID-19 (a few samples of this study predate the infection). Cell type and time point are not known.

V usage is TRBV29-1 and J usage is TRBJ2-3, with 10 bases identical to TRBD1. Trimming cost V 8 bases and J 4 bases; bases outside gene matches: 12. Looked up from germline, CDR1 is SQVTM and CDR2 is ANQGSEA. There are 15 residues in the CDR3. The CDR3 region has the DNA TGCAGCTTTACCCCCGGGACAGGGGTTTCAGATACGCAGTATTTT. It is translated as CSFTPGTGVSDTQYF.

The chain combines TRBV6-5 with TRBJ2-1; 9 nucleotides agree with TRBD2. Germline assignment: CDR1 MNHEY and CDR2 SVGAGI. The junction had 9 bases not matched to a gene; V was cut back by 2 bases and J by 4 bases. The CDR3 totals 17 residues. The CDR3 loop reads CASSYGIVSGSYNEQFF. CDR3 sequence (DNA): TGTGCCAGCAGTTACGGTATTGTTAGCGGGAGTTACAATGAGCAGTTCTTC.

Only a few counts were recorded for this clonotype. This chain links TRBV12-5 with TRBJ1-1; D is unresolved. Trimming left V 1 base short and J 1 base short, with 1 base between. The germline V gene has CDR1 LGHNT and CDR2 FRNRAP. The length of the CDR3 is 12 residues. CDR3 sequence: CASGLENTEAFF. CDR3 nucleotide sequence: TGTGCTAGTGGTTTGGAGAACACTGAAGCTTTCTTT. The full variable domain, with the rest looked up from reference TRBV12-5 and TRBJ1-1, is DARVTQTPRHKVTEMGQEVTMRCQPILGHNTVFWYRQTMMQGLELLAYFRNRAPLDDSGMPKDRFSAEMPDATLATLKIQPSEPRDSAVYFCASGLENTEAFFGQGTRLTVV.

This clonotype was observed a handful of times. V gene TRBV4-1 combines with J gene TRBJ2-7; 9 nucleotides match TRBD1. The CDR3 runs 15 residues. Trimming removed 3 bases from V and 3 bases from J; junction bases left unmatched: 6. Germline V gene lookup returns CDR1 MGHRA and CDR2 YSYEKL. The CDR3 protein is CASSHRDRGDYEQYF. The CDR3 region has the DNA TGCGCCAGCAGCCACCGCGACAGGGGGGACTACGAGCAGTACTTC.

This clonotype was recorded a few times. J is TRBJ2-7 and V is TRBV9; 7 bases agree with TRBD2. J was trimmed by 0 bases and V by 2 bases; bases with no gene match: 2. Germline CDR1 SGDLS, CDR2 YYNGEE. The CDR3 has 14 residues. CDR3 nucleotide sequence: TGTGCCAGCAGCGTGGGGGGGTCCTCCTACGAGCAGTACTTC. Translated, it gives CASSVGGSSYEQYF. Variable domain in full (rest from reference TRBV9 and TRBJ2-7): DSGVTQTPKHLITATGQRVTLRCSPRSGDLSVYWYQQSLDQGLQFLIQYYNGEERAKGNILERFSAQQFPDLHSELNLSSLELGDSALYFCASSVGGSSYEQYFGPGTRLTVT.

The genes are TRBV7-2 and TRBJ2-6; no clear D. V was trimmed by 5 bases and J by 5 bases, leaving 13 bases between them. The length of the CDR3 is 15 residues. Germline V gives CDR1 SGHTA, CDR2 FQGNSA. In DNA, the CDR3 is TGTGCCAGCAGCCCCCAGCTGCTGAGGGCCAACGTCCTGACTTTC. This sequence encodes CASSPQLLRANVLTF. Supplemented by reference TRBV7-2 and TRBJ2-6, the full variable domain reads GAGVSQSPSNKVTEKGKDVELRCDPISGHTALYWYRQSLGQGLEFLIYFQGNSAPDKSGLPSDRFSAERTGGSVSTLTIQRTQQEDSAVYLCASSPQLLRANVLTFGAGSRLTVL.

The chain recombines TRBV4-1 with TRBJ1-1; no clear D gene. The CDR3 consists of 16 residues. V shed 4 bases and J shed 5 bases, with 20 bases lying between them. Germline-derived CDR1 and CDR2 are MGHRA and YSYEKL. The CDR3 loop is CASSPGATPTLTEAFF. For the CDR3, the DNA is TGCGCCAGCAGCCCGGGCGCCACGCCGACCCTGACTGAAGCTTTCTTT.

Of note for this clonotype: A much more abundant neighbour one base away suggests this may be a read error. The genes are TRBV7-9 and TRBJ2-7, with D possibly matching TRBD2 (5 bases). The V end lost 6 bases, the J end lost 10 bases, and 25 bases lay between the germline ends. The CDR3 runs 15 residues. Germline lookup yields CDR1 SEHNR and CDR2 FQNEAQ (reference sequence). The CDR3 DNA is TGTGCCAGCAGTTCGGACCGGGGTCAGGTGGCCGATCAGTACTTC. Translation gives CASSSDRGQVADQYF.

This clonotype appeared a few times. This chain joins TRBV5-1 and TRBJ2-5; 8 bases fit TRBD1. Trimming took 4 bases from V and 3 from J; bases not matched to a gene: 2. Germline V CDR1 and CDR2: SGHRS, YFSETQ. The CDR3 sequence is 13 residues long. The CDR3 sequence is CASSMTGEETQYF. CDR3 in DNA: TGCGCCAGCAGCATGACAGGGGAAGAGACCCAGTACTTC.

The chain employs TRBV7-8 and TRBJ2-1; 11 bases are a match to TRBD2. The trim removed 7 bases at V and 8 bases at J, leaving 10 bases unmatched. This CDR3 is 15 amino acids long. Germline V gene sequence: CDR1 SGHVS, CDR2 FQNEAQ. The CDR3 region has the DNA TGTGCCAGCAACTCCCCTAGCGGGAGGTGGGATGAGCAGTTCTTC. Translation: CASNSPSGRWDEQFF.

The chain combines TRBV25-1 with TRBJ2-5; tentative D call: TRBD2 (6 bases). This CDR3 contains 16 residues. Germline-derived CDR1 and CDR2 are MGHDK and SYGVNS. Trimming shortened V by 6 bases and J by 5 bases, and 22 bases separated the two germline ends. In DNA, the CDR3 is TGTGCCAGCAGCCCCCGGGACTTTGAAATAAGGGAGACCCAGTACTTC. Translated: CASSPRDFEIRETQYF.

This clonotype was detected many times. The rearrangement joins TRBV7-2 to TRBJ2-1; D is uncertain. Germline CDR1 SGHTA, CDR2 FQGNSA. V lost 1 base and J lost 6, with 1 base in between. The CDR3 is 11 residues long. The CDR3 reads CASSLVNEQFF. CDR3 DNA: TGTGCCAGCAGCTTAGTCAATGAGCAGTTCTTC.

This clonotype was counted a few times. The rearrangement uses TRBV7-9 and TRBJ1-3, with D unresolved. This CDR3 contains 13 residues. Germline assignment: CDR1 SEHNR and CDR2 FQNEAQ (reference sequence). With 5 bases removed from V and 4 bases from J, the gap between germline ends came to 9 bases. CDR3: CASSGAGGNTIYF. CDR3 coding DNA: TGTGCCAGCAGCGGCGCGGGCGGAAACACCATATATTTT.

Comments on this clonotype: This CDR3 fails to terminate in the conserved phenylalanine or tryptophan, so it likely reflects a read error. The genes are TRBV7-8 and TRBJ1-2; 10 bases are a match to TRBD1. This CDR3 is 15 amino acids long. V trimming: 5 bases; J trimming: 6 bases; junction bases outside the gene matches: 9. In germline, CDR1 is SGHVS, CDR2 FQNEAQ. The CDR3 region is CASSDPTGGEHGYTL. CDR3 nucleotide sequence: TGTGCCAGCAGCGACCCGACAGGGGGCGAGCATGGCTACACCTTG.

This clonotype was detected a few times. This sequence joins TRBV30 and TRBJ1-5, with D perhaps TRBD1 (5 bases). This CDR3 is 14 amino acids long. V gave up 3 bases and J gave up 0 bases, with 9 bases separating them. The germline V gene has CDR1 GTSNPN and CDR2 SVGIG (reference sequence). In DNA form, the CDR3 reads TGTGCCTGGAGCGAGGGGATTAGCAATCAGCCCCAGCATTTT. This codes for CAWSEGISNQPQHF.

This chain uses TRBV5-4 with TRBJ2-7; perhaps TRBD2 as D (5 bases). V was clipped by 0 bases and J by 4 bases, with 11 bases between them. Germline V gene lookup returns CDR1 SGHNT and CDR2 YYREEE (reference sequence). The CDR3 has 14 residues. CDR3 sequence (DNA): TGTGCCAGCAGCTTGGAAGGAGGTCGATACGAGCAGTACTTC. Its translation is CASSLEGGRYEQYF. The whole variable domain, filled in from reference TRBV5-4 and TRBJ2-7, reads ETGVTQSPTHLIKTRGQQVTLRCSSQSGHNTVSWYQQALGQGPQFIFQYYREEENGRGNFPPRFSGLQFPNYSSELNVNALELDDSALYLCASSLEGGRYEQYFGPGTRLTVT.

There are a few counts of this clonotype. The chain carries TRBV12-3 or TRBV12-4 and TRBJ2-7, with D perhaps matching TRBD1 (6 bases). V gave up 4 bases and J gave up 3 bases, with 13 bases separating them. The CDR3 extends over 14 amino acids. CDR3 protein: CASSSGTFFYEQYF. The CDR3 nucleotides are TGTGCCAGCAGTTCCGGGACATTCTTCTACGAGCAGTACTTC.

The chain couples TRBV18 to TRBJ2-1, with 7 bases matching TRBD2. CDR1 is KGHSH, CDR2 LQKENI, per germline. V dropped 0 bases and J dropped 7; count of bases not matched to a gene: 3. The CDR3 extends over 14 amino acids. CDR3 amino acids: CASSPPYGGNEQFF. The DNA for the CDR3 is TGTGCCAGCTCACCACCCTACGGGGGGAATGAGCAGTTCTTC.

The J gene is TRBJ1-5, the V gene TRBV19, with D unclear. The CDR3 extends over 16 amino acids. The V end was cut by 1 base, the J end by 0 bases, with 10 bases between. From germline, CDR1 is LNHDA and CDR2 SQIVND (reference sequence). In DNA, the CDR3 is TGTGCCAGTAGTATAGGTCCGACCTATAGCAATCAGCCCCAGCATTTT. It codes for CASSIGPTYSNQPQHF.

The J gene is TRBJ1-2, the V gene TRBV2; 8 positions match TRBD1. The germline gives CDR1 SNHLY, CDR2 FYNNEI. After removal of 5 bases from V and 7 bases from J, the junction contained 3 bases not matched to a gene. This CDR3 contains 12 residues. The CDR3 spells CASSTTGGGYTF. The CDR3 coding sequence is TGTGCCAGCAGTACAACAGGGGGTGGCTACACCTTC.

This clonotype has a count of ten or more. The rearrangement uses TRBV5-6 and TRBJ1-5, with D tentatively TRBD1 (5 bases). V gave up 3 bases and J gave up 7 bases, with 11 bases separating them. The CDR3 is made up of 13 amino acids. Per the germline V gene, CDR1 is SGHDT and CDR2 is YYEEEE. CDR3 DNA: TGTGCCAGCAGCTCCCAGGGTCGGCAGCCCCAGCATTTT. Its translation is CASSSQGRQPQHF.

The gene calls are TRBV9 and TRBJ2-6; maybe TRBD2 (5 bases). Germline V gene data show CDR1 as SGDLS and CDR2 as YYNGEE. Trimming took 0 bases from V and 6 from J, leaving 10 bases between them. The CDR3 length is 15 residues. The CDR3 here is CASSVGGLAANVLTF. The CDR3 coding sequence is TGTGCCAGCAGCGTAGGTGGTCTAGCGGCCAACGTCCTGACTTTC. Filled out from reference TRBV9 and TRBJ2-6, the complete variable domain reads DSGVTQTPKHLITATGQRVTLRCSPRSGDLSVYWYQQSLDQGLQFLIQYYNGEERAKGNILERFSAQQFPDLHSELNLSSLELGDSALYFCASSVGGLAANVLTFGAGSRLTVL.

This clonotype was recorded only once. The V and J genes are TRBV29-1 and TRBJ1-1; D gene uncertain. The CDR3 length is 12 residues. Germline loops: CDR1 SQVTM, CDR2 ANQGSEA. The V end lost 0 bases, the J end lost 0 bases, and 2 bases lay between the germline ends. The CDR3 reads CSVEELNTEAFF. For the CDR3, the DNA is TGCAGCGTTGAAGAGTTGAACACTGAAGCTTTCTTT.

The chain carries TRBV2 and TRBJ2-2; possible D gene TRBD1, 5 bases. The V end lost 7 bases, the J end lost 7 bases, and 16 bases lay between the germline ends. CDR3 size: 14 residues. CDR1 SNHLY and CDR2 FYNNEI come from the germline V gene. The CDR3 here is CASIEQGSHGELFF. The DNA of the CDR3 is TGTGCCAGCATAGAGCAGGGATCCCACGGGGAGCTGTTTTTT. The variable domain in full, completed from reference TRBV2 and TRBJ2-2, reads EPEVTQTPSHQVTQMGQEVILRCVPISNHLYFYWYRQILGQKVEFLVSFYNNEISEKSEIFDDQFSVERPDGSNFTLKIRSTKLEDSAMYFCASIEQGSHGELFFGEGSRLTVL.

The chain carries TRBV11-2 and TRBJ2-1; tentatively, D is TRBD2 (6 bases). CDR3 length: 16 amino acids. V lost 1 base and J lost 6, with 16 bases in between. Germline loops: CDR1 SGHAT, CDR2 FQNNGV. In DNA, the CDR3 is TGTGCCAGCAGCTTAGTTCCCGGGAGAAGGGTCAATGAGCAGTTCTTC. It translates to CASSLVPGRRVNEQFF.

The CDR3 DNA reads as TGTGCCAGCGTTACCCTAGCGGGAGGGCGAGAGCAGTTCTTC. Protein product: CASVTLAGGREQFF. The V gene is TRBV27, the J gene TRBJ2-1; 12 bases map to TRBD2. Germline V lookup: CDR1 MNHEY, CDR2 SMNVEV (reference sequence). Germline trimming cut 8 bases from V and 10 bases from J; bases unmatched to any gene: 9. The CDR3 runs 14 residues.

The genes are TRBV7-2 and TRBJ2-4, with 10 bases identical to TRBD1. Trimming cost V 1 base and J 3 bases; bases outside gene matches: 3. The V gene's germline CDR1 is SGHTA and CDR2 FQGNSA. The CDR3 has 16 residues. CDR3 coding DNA: TGTGCCAGCAGCTTAGGAGGGACAGGGGTCAAAAACATTCAGTACTTC. It yields the protein CASSLGGTGVKNIQYF. The variable domain in full, completed from reference TRBV7-2 and TRBJ2-4, reads GAGVSQSPSNKVTEKGKDVELRCDPISGHTALYWYRQSLGQGLEFLIYFQGNSAPDKSGLPSDRFSAERTGGSVSTLTIQRTQQEDSAVYLCASSLGGTGVKNIQYFGAGTRLSVL.

This chain connects TRBV5-1 to TRBJ2-5; D is uncertain. Germline CDR1 is SGHRS and CDR2 is YFSETQ. The V gene lost 2 bases and the J gene lost 1 base, with 15 bases spanning the gap. The CDR3 has 16 residues. As DNA, the CDR3 is TGCGCCAGCAGCTTTTCTGTCGGAAGCACCCAAGAGACCCAGTACTTC. It specifies CASSFSVGSTQETQYF. Supplemented by reference TRBV5-1 and TRBJ2-5, the full variable domain reads KAGVTQTPRYLIKTRGQQVTLSCSPISGHRSVSWYQQTPGQGLQFLFEYFSETQRNKGNFPGRFSGRQFSNSRSEMNVSTLELGDSALYLCASSFSVGSTQETQYFGPGTRLLVL.

This rearrangement joins TRBV18 to TRBJ2-5; 10 positions agree with TRBD1. J lost 1 base, V lost 6 bases, and 5 bases had no gene match. CDR3 length equals 15 residues. Germline CDR1 is KGHSH and CDR2 is LQKENI. The CDR3 spells CASSTGTGVQETQYF. The CDR3 DNA reads TGTGCCAGCTCTACCGGGACAGGGGTCCAAGAGACCCAGTACTTC.

This sequence joins TRBV18 and TRBJ2-3; possibly TRBD2 for D (5 bases). The CDR3 runs 17 residues. The ends were cut back, 3 bases at V and 0 bases at J, with 16 bases in the middle. The germline V gene encodes CDR1 KGHSH and CDR2 LQKENI. The CDR3 DNA sequence: TGTGCCAGCTCACCGCTACCGTATCCGGGAAGCACAGATACGCAGTATTTT. This codes for CASSPLPYPGSTDTQYF. The whole variable domain, remainder taken from reference TRBV18 and TRBJ2-3, is NAGVMQNPRHLVRRRGQEARLRCSPMKGHSHVYWYRQLPEEGLKFMVYLQKENIIDESGMPKERFSAEFPKEGPSILRIQQVVRGDSAAYFCASSPLPYPGSTDTQYFGPGTRLTVL.

The gene calls are TRBV14 and TRBJ2-7, with 8 bases fitting TRBD1. The CDR3 runs to 14 residues. CDR1 SGHDN and CDR2 FVKESK come from the germline V gene. The ends lost 2 bases at V and 4 bases at J; junction bases unmatched: 4. CDR3 sequence (DNA): TGTGCCAGCAGCCAACACAGGGGGATATACGAGCAGTACTTC. As protein: CASSQHRGIYEQYF.